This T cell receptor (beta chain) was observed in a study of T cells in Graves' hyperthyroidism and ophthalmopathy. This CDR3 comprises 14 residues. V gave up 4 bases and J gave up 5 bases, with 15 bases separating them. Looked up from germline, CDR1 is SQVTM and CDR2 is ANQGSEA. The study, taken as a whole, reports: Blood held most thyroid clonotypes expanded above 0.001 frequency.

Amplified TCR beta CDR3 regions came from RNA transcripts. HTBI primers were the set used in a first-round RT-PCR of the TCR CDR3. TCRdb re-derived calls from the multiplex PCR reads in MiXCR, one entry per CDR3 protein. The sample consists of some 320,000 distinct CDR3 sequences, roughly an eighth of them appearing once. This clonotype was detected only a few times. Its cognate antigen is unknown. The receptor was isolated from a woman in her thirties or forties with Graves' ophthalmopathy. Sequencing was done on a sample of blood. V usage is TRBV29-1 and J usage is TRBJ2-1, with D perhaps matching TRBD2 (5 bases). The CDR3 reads CSVVTSKGHNEQFF. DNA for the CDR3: TGCAGCGTTGTAACTAGTAAAGGTCACAATGAGCAGTTCTTC.